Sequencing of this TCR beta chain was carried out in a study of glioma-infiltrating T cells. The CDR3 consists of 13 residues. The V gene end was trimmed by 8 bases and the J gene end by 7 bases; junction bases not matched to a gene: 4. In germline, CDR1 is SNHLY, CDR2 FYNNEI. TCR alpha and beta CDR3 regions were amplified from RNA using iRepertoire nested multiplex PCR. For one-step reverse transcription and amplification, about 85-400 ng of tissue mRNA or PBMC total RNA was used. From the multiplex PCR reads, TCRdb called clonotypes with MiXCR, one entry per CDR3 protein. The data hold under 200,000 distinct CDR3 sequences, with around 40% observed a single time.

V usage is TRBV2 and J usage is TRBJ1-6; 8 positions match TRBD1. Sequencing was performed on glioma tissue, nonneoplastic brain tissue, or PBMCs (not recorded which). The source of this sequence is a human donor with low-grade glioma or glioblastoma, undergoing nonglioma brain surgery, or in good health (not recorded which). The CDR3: CASVRDRNSPLHF. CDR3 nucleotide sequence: TGTGCCAGCGTTAGGGACAGGAATTCACCCCTCCACTTT.